The 9 T cell receptor beta chains below were found in one sample sequenced in a study of CD8 T cells in ankylosing spondylitis. Study-wide results and limits: Within ankylosing spondylitis blood, a TCR beta motif made up of eight highly homologous variants appeared to be characteristic.

The antigens these receptors bind are not known. TCRdb recomputed calls from the 5' RACE reads with MiXCR, one row per CDR3 protein. The data show about 450,000 distinct CDR3 sequences, about 24% seen once. The sequencing sample was made of blood, either unsorted or a sorted T cell fraction (not recorded which). Receptor source: a male donor with ankylosing spondylitis.

A few counts support this clonotype. This sequence joins TRBV20-1 and TRBJ2-5; 8 bases match TRBD1. The CDR3 is 14 amino acids. J lost 3 bases, V lost 5 bases, and 8 bases had no gene match. In germline, CDR1 is DFQATT, CDR2 SNEGSKA (reference sequence). The chain's CDR3 is CSARPGQGKETQYF. CDR3 nucleotides: TGCAGTGCTCGCCCAGGACAGGGAAAAGAGACCCAGTACTTC.

The chain has TRBV6-2 or TRBV6-3 and TRBJ2-1; 15 bases match TRBD2. Germline CDR1 MNHEY, CDR2 SVGEGT. CDR3 size: 16 residues. The V gene end was trimmed by 6 bases and the J gene end by 9 bases; junction bases not matched to a gene: 9. The CDR3 nucleotides read TGTGCCAGCAGAAAGGGACTAGCGGGAGGCTTTGGTGAGCAGTTCTTC. Its protein is CASRKGLAGGFGEQFF.

In this sample, this clonotype turned up a few times. The chain carries TRBV25-1 and TRBJ1-2; D remains unclear. Deletions cut 1 base from V and 8 bases from J, with 14 bases between. Germline CDR1 and CDR2: MGHDK and SYGVNS. This CDR3 region has 14 residues. In DNA, the CDR3 is TGTGCCAGCAGTGAATCCACCCTTTATGAGGGCTACACCTTC. Its protein is CASSESTLYEGYTF.

V and J are TRBV12-3 or TRBV12-4 and TRBJ1-2; D may be TRBD1 (5 bases). Trimming cost V 6 bases and J 8 bases, with 16 bases left between them. The CDR3 contains 13 residues. The DNA for the CDR3 is TGTGCCAGCAGCCTCAGGGATGCGAGCGGCTACACCTTC. Its translation: CASSLRDASGYTF.

The J gene is TRBJ1-1, the V gene TRBV5-1; D possibly corresponds to TRBD1 (5 bases). Trimming removed 4 bases at V and 6 bases at J, with 19 bases between. Germline V gene sequence: CDR1 SGHRS, CDR2 YFSETQ. This CDR3 is 15 amino acids long. The CDR3 region is CASSEMGRSFAEAFF. The CDR3 bases are TGCGCCAGCAGCGAGATGGGGCGGTCGTTCGCTGAAGCTTTCTTT. The complete variable domain, with remaining parts taken from reference TRBV5-1 and TRBJ1-1, reads KAGVTQTPRYLIKTRGQQVTLSCSPISGHRSVSWYQQTPGQGLQFLFEYFSETQRNKGNFPGRFSGRQFSNSRSEMNVSTLELGDSALYLCASSEMGRSFAEAFFGQGTRLTVV.

V usage is TRBV7-9 and J usage is TRBJ2-1; 8 bases agree with TRBD2. Per germline, CDR1 SEHNR and CDR2 FQNEAQ (reference sequence). Trimming at V came to 11 bases and at J to 2 bases, leaving 11 bases not matched to a gene. This CDR3 comprises 15 residues. DNA for the CDR3: TGTGCCGCCTCTAGCGGGCCGGCCCCCTACAATGAGCAGTTCTTC. Translated, it gives CAASSGPAPYNEQFF.

The J gene is TRBJ1-3, the V gene TRBV24-1; 7 nucleotides align to TRBD1. CDR3 length equals 15 residues. Unmatched junction bases numbered 4, after V lost 2 bases and J lost 4 bases. Germline values: CDR1 KGHDR, CDR2 SFDVKD. The CDR3 spells CATSDSRGSGNTIYF. CDR3 nucleotides: TGTGCCACCAGTGATTCCAGGGGGAGCGGAAACACCATATATTTT.

This clonotype was seen a few times. In DNA form, the CDR3 reads TGCGCCAGCAGCCTGTACTCTGGGGCCAACGTCCTGACTTTC. It is translated as CASSLYSGANVLTF. The chain carries TRBV5-1 and TRBJ2-6; D unclear. The CDR3 has 14 residues. Trimming took 4 bases from V and 0 from J, leaving 5 bases between them. Germline CDR1 is SGHRS and CDR2 is YFSETQ.

The sample holds a few counts of this clonotype. The chain has TRBV14 and TRBJ1-1; D unclear. V was clipped by 1 base and J by 4 bases, with 13 bases between them. The germline V gene has CDR1 SGHDN and CDR2 FVKESK. The CDR3 extends over 15 amino acids. The CDR3 region has the DNA TGTGCCAGCAGCCAAGCCCGAACCGCGGGCACTGAAGCTTTCTTT. Protein: CASSQARTAGTEAFF.